The rows below give T cell receptor beta chains drawn from one sample of a study of blood T cells in healthy people across ages. One entry per CDR3 protein results from TCRdb running MiXCR on the 5' RACE reads. The sample has around 1,000,000 distinct CDR3 sequences, about two fifths seen once. Source material: blood. Receptors were obtained from a man younger than 35 in good health. CDR3s include the opening cysteine and the closing phenylalanine or tryptophan. The order of the fields is J gene, V gene, clone size, D gene, CDR3 DNA, CDR3 protein. The D gene is left open where the match is weak. A clone size is listed for some rows: how often the clone was seen (once, few, many), or a class if it is expanded.

>TRBJ2-1|TRBV6-6|-|-
TGTGCCAGCAGCCCCACCACGTCTCCAGGTCCTTACAATGAGCAGTTCTTC
CASSPTTSPGPYNEQFF
>TRBJ1-1|TRBV20-1|few|-
TGCAGTGCTAGAGATGGGGTGACTGAAGCTTTCTTT
CSARDGVTEAFF
>TRBJ2-5|TRBV2|once|-
TGTGCCAGCATATTGGGGTACGGGGAGACCCAGTACTTC
CASILGYGETQYF
>TRBJ2-1|TRBV7-8|-|-
TGTGCCAGCAGCTTGGGGATCAGGGGCGAGCAGTTCTTC
CASSLGIRGEQFF
>TRBJ2-5|TRBV12-3/TRBV12-4|-|-
TGTGCCAGCAGTTTGGTCTTGGAAGGCGAGACCCAGTACTTC
CASSLVLEGETQYF
>TRBJ1-1|TRBV12-3/TRBV12-4|-|-
TGTGCCAGCAGTTTTGGGGGTTCGGCGTCTGAAGCTTTCTTT
CASSFGGSASEAFF
>TRBJ2-1|TRBV5-6|-|-
TGTGCCAGCAGCTTGGACAGATTAGAGACCCAGTTCTTC
CASSLDRLETQFF
>TRBJ1-1|TRBV7-2|-|TRBD1
TGTGCCAGCAGCTTAGTTGGGACAGATAACACTGAAGCTTTCTTT
CASSLVGTDNTEAFF
>TRBJ2-7|TRBV7-2|many|-
TGTGCCAGCAGCGTAGGACTGTCCTACGAGCAGTACTTC
CASSVGLSYEQYF
>TRBJ2-3|TRBV28|-|-
TGTGCCAGCAGCCAGATGCCTCGACACCGATTCACAGATACGCAGTATTTT
CASSQMPRHRFTDTQYF
>TRBJ1-6|TRBV4-3|-|-
TGCGCCAGCAGCCAAGGGGGTGGCCATAATTCACCCCTCCACTTT
CASSQGGGHNSPLHF
>TRBJ2-4|TRBV4-1|-|-
TGCGCCAGCAGTCCCGGATGGGGAAAAAAAAACATTCAGTACTTC
CASSPGWGKKNIQYF
>TRBJ2-2|TRBV5-1|-|-
TGCGCCAGCAGCTTGGGACAGGTCACCGGGGGGCTGTTTTTT
CASSLGQVTGGLFF
>TRBJ2-1|TRBV6-1|few|-
TGTGCCAGCAGTAGGGCGGTGAGCTCCTACAATGAGCAGTTCTTC
CASSRAVSSYNEQFF
>TRBJ1-2|TRBV12-3/TRBV12-4|-|TRBD1
TGTGCCAGCAGTCCGGTCCAGGGGGATTTTCATGTCTACACCTTC
CASSPVQGDFHVYTF
>TRBJ1-6|TRBV27|-|TRBD1
TGTGCCAGCAGTCTTACAGGGGGAATGGGCTCACCCCTCCACTTT
CASSLTGGMGSPLHF
>TRBJ2-3|TRBV12-3/TRBV12-4|few|-
TGTGCCAGCAGTTTTGGGGACCGGAACCCAGATACGCAGTATTTT
CASSFGDRNPDTQYF
>TRBJ1-3|TRBV4-1|-|-
TGCGCCAGCAGCCAAATCGGGATCGGGGGTGGAAACACCGTATATTTT
CASSQIGIGGGNTVYF
>TRBJ2-7|TRBV29-1|few|-
TGCAGCGTTGCGGGACACAAGACCTACAATGAGCAGTACTTC
CSVAGHKTYNEQYF
>TRBJ1-1|TRBV12-5|-|TRBD1
TGTGCTAGTGGTTCATACAGGGGACCGAACACTGAAGCTTTCTTT
CASGSYRGPNTEAFF
>TRBJ2-1|TRBV4-1|-|-
TGCGCCAGCAGCCGAGGTTCAGGCCAGCCATACAATGAGCGGTTCTTC
CASSRGSGQPYNERFF
>TRBJ2-1|TRBV20-1|-|-
TGCCCCGGGTCGCGTGAGCAGTTCTTC
CPGSREQFF
>TRBJ2-3|TRBV4-2|-|-
TGTGCCAGCAGCCAAGAAGGCAGCGGGGATACGCAGTATTTT
CASSQEGSGDTQYF
>TRBJ2-7|TRBV12-3/TRBV12-4|few|-
TGTGCCAGCAGTTTATCTTCTAGGGGTTTGGGAGGCTACGAGCAGTACTTC
CASSLSSRGLGGYEQYF
>TRBJ2-7|TRBV12-3/TRBV12-4|-|-
TGTGCCAGCAAAGGGTACAATGAGCAGTACTTC
CASKGYNEQYF
>TRBJ1-1|TRBV10-3|few|-
TGTGCCATCAGCGAGGGATACACTGAAGCTTTCTTT
CAISEGYTEAFF
>TRBJ2-3|TRBV13|many|TRBD2
TGTGCCAGCAGCTTAAGGAAGCGGGGGGCAACCCTTAGCACAGATACGCAGTATTTT
CASSLRKRGATLSTDTQYF
>TRBJ1-5|TRBV25-1|few|TRBD1
TGTGCCAGCCGGGACAGGGAGGAACAGCCCCAGCATTTT
CASRDREEQPQHF